This is a list of T cell receptor beta chains from one sample in a study of blood T cell repertoires in COVID-19. Profiling relied on immunoSEQ multiplex PCR, and the TCRdb table lists in-frame clones only, not all of them. Among about 250,000 clones listed, about 84% were seen once. Sequencing was carried out using peripheral blood. The receptors were sampled from an elderly woman with COVID-19, enrolled during active disease. CDR3s include the opening cysteine and the closing phenylalanine or tryptophan. D genes are given only for firm matches. For some rows the clone size is stated as once, few or many, or as a class when expanded; others skip it.

J: TRBJ1-1; V: TRBV5-1; size: .; D: TRBD1; CDR3: CASSLAGGDTEAFF; DNA: TGCGCCAGCAGCTTGGCAGGGGGCGACACTGAAGCTTTCTTT
J: TRBJ1-4; V: TRBV5-1; size: .; D: .; CDR3: CASSPNFGGEKLFF; DNA: TGCGCCAGCAGCCCAAACTTTGGCGGTGAAAAACTGTTTTTT
J: TRBJ2-7; V: TRBV19; size: .; D: .; CDR3: CASSIDPEAMYDEQYF; DNA: TGTGCCAGTAGTATAGATCCGGAGGCTATGTACGACGAGCAGTACTTC
J: TRBJ2-1; V: TRBV7-9; size: few; D: .; CDR3: CASSLVYRSNEQFF; DNA: TGTGCCAGCAGCTTAGTGTACAGGAGCAATGAGCAGTTCTTC
J: TRBJ2-3; V: TRBV5-1; size: .; D: TRBD2; CDR3: CASSLATSGGKDTQYF; DNA: TGCGCCAGCAGCTTGGCGACTAGCGGGGGGAAGGATACGCAGTATTTT
J: TRBJ1-1; V: TRBV28; size: .; D: .; CDR3: CASTQNTEAFF; DNA: TGTGCCAGCACCCAGAACACTGAAGCTTTCTTT
J: TRBJ2-1; V: TRBV5-1; size: .; D: TRBD2; CDR3: CASSLGLMLADYNEQFF; DNA: TGCGCCAGCAGCTTGGGGTTAATGCTAGCGGACTACAATGAGCAGTTCTTC
J: TRBJ1-1; V: TRBV7-2; size: .; D: TRBD1; CDR3: CASSLGPTGLNTEAFF; DNA: TGTGCCAGCAGCTTAGGTCCGACAGGGCTGAACACTGAAGCTTTCTTT
J: TRBJ2-1; V: TRBV28; size: .; D: TRBD2; CDR3: CASRTTGLAGTSYNEQFF; DNA: TGTGCCAGCAGAACCACCGGACTAGCGGGGACCTCCTACAATGAGCAGTTCTTC
J: TRBJ1-3; V: TRBV14; size: .; D: TRBD1; CDR3: CASSYGQVGGNTIYF; DNA: TGTGCCAGCAGTTACGGACAGGTCGGTGGAAACACCATATATTTT
J: TRBJ1-6; V: TRBV5-1; size: .; D: TRBD1; CDR3: CASYDRGGSPLHF; DNA: TGCGCCAGCTACGACAGGGGAGGCTCACCCCTCCACTTT
J: TRBJ1-2; V: TRBV24-1; size: .; D: TRBD1; CDR3: CATSDPGQGAGYGYTF; DNA: TGTGCCACCAGTGATCCCGGACAGGGCGCCGGGTATGGCTACACCTTC
J: TRBJ1-2; V: TRBV7-2; size: .; D: .; CDR3: CASSLTGRDGYTF; DNA: TGTGCCAGCAGCTTAACAGGGCGGGATGGCTACACCTTC
J: TRBJ2-1; V: TRBV6-2/TRBV6-3; size: .; D: .; CDR3: CASSLDIYNEQFF; DNA: TGTGCCAGCAGTTTAGATATTTACAATGAGCAGTTCTTC
J: TRBJ2-1; V: TRBV5-1; size: .; D: TRBD1; CDR3: CASRGLPGQQYNEQFF; DNA: TGCGCCAGCAGGGGGCTACCGGGACAGCAATACAATGAGCAGTTCTTC
J: TRBJ1-1; V: TRBV2; size: .; D: TRBD1; CDR3: CASRKQGANTEAFF; DNA: TGTGCCAGCAGGAAACAGGGGGCGAACACTGAAGCTTTCTTT
J: TRBJ1-3; V: TRBV6-1; size: .; D: TRBD1; CDR3: CASSETGQASGNTIYF; DNA: TGTGCCAGCAGCGAAACGGGACAGGCCTCTGGAAACACCATATATTTT
J: TRBJ2-7; V: TRBV6-5; size: .; D: TRBD2; CDR3: CASSYSAGVYEQYF; DNA: TGTGCCAGCAGTTACTCGGCGGGGGTCTACGAGCAGTACTTC
J: TRBJ2-1; V: TRBV13; size: .; D: TRBD1; CDR3: CASSLGQGYNEQFF; DNA: TGTGCCAGCAGCTTAGGACAGGGGTACAATGAGCAGTTCTTC
J: TRBJ1-2; V: TRBV2; size: .; D: .; CDR3: CASSEGPNYGYTF; DNA: TGTGCCAGCAGTGAAGGGCCTAACTATGGCTACACCTTC
J: TRBJ1-3; V: TRBV28; size: few; D: .; CDR3: CASSPPRASGGNTIYF; DNA: TGTGCCAGCAGCCCCCCCAGAGCGTCTGGTGGAAACACCATATATTTT
J: TRBJ2-3; V: TRBV25-1; size: .; D: TRBD1; CDR3: CASSRPGQADTQYF; DNA: TGTGCCAGCAGTAGACCGGGACAGGCAGATACGCAGTATTTT
J: TRBJ2-6; V: TRBV3-1/TRBV3-2; size: .; D: .; CDR3: CASSQDAGKVLTF; DNA: TGTGCCAGCAGCCAAGATGCAGGGAAAGTCCTGACTTTC
J: TRBJ2-4; V: TRBV19; size: .; D: TRBD1; CDR3: CASSIPGGGNIQYF; DNA: TGTGCCAGTAGTATTCCAGGGGGCGGAAACATTCAGTACTTC
J: TRBJ1-2; V: TRBV6-5; size: .; D: .; CDR3: CASTLGGQLNYGYTF; DNA: TGTGCCAGCACCCTAGGGGGTCAGCTCAACTATGGCTACACCTTC
J: TRBJ2-1; V: TRBV4-2; size: .; D: TRBD2; CDR3: CASSKTSGGVGNEQFF; DNA: TGTGCCAGCAGCAAGACTAGCGGGGGGGTCGGGAATGAGCAGTTCTTC
J: TRBJ1-1; V: TRBV19; size: .; D: .; CDR3: CASSPRTGDRTEAFF; DNA: TGTGCCAGTAGTCCGCGGACGGGGGATCGCACTGAAGCTTTCTTT
J: TRBJ2-5; V: TRBV4-1; size: .; D: TRBD1; CDR3: CASSQDDRGRETQYF; DNA: TGCGCCAGCAGCCAAGATGACAGGGGGAGGGAGACCCAGTACTTC
J: TRBJ1-2; V: TRBV7-2; size: .; D: .; CDR3: CASSADIHPTF; DNA: TGTGCCAGCAGCGCGGACATCCACCCCACCTTC
J: TRBJ1-2; V: TRBV5-1; size: .; D: .; CDR3: CASSPTPGYGYTF; DNA: TGCGCCAGCAGCCCTACCCCAGGCTATGGCTACACCTTC
J: TRBJ2-3; V: TRBV29-1; size: .; D: TRBD2; CDR3: CSVGGTSGGRTDTQYF; DNA: TGCAGCGTTGGAGGGACTAGCGGGGGGCGCACAGATACGCAGTATTTT
J: TRBJ2-1; V: TRBV5-5; size: .; D: .; CDR3: CASSLVAGLSYNEQFF; DNA: TGTGCCAGCAGCTTGGTGGCGGGGCTTTCCTACAATGAGCAGTTCTTC
J: TRBJ1-1; V: TRBV7-3; size: .; D: .; CDR3: CASSPNGVPEAFF; DNA: TGTGCCAGCAGCCCGAACGGGGTTCCTGAAGCTTTCTTT
J: TRBJ2-3; V: TRBV5-6; size: .; D: TRBD2; CDR3: CATAAYIRLAQDTDTQYF; DNA: TGTGCCACCGCGGCATACATTCGACTAGCTCAAGACACAGATACGCAGTATTTT
J: TRBJ1-4; V: TRBV2; size: .; D: TRBD1; CDR3: CASNWDRGNEKLFF; DNA: TGTGCCAGCAACTGGGACAGGGGGAATGAAAAACTGTTTTTT
J: TRBJ2-5; V: TRBV6-6; size: .; D: .; CDR3: CASSLRDIGTQYF; DNA: TGTGCCAGCAGTCTCCGGGACATCGGGACCCAGTACTTC
J: TRBJ1-3; V: TRBV5-1; size: .; D: .; CDR3: CASSLAGVGSGNTIYF; DNA: TGCGCCAGCAGCTTGGCTGGAGTCGGTTCTGGAAACACCATATATTTT
J: TRBJ1-1; V: TRBV4-1; size: .; D: TRBD1; CDR3: CASSRGQAVNTEAFF; DNA: TGCGCCAGCAGCCGTGGACAGGCCGTGAACACTGAAGCTTTCTTT
J: TRBJ1-4; V: TRBV5-1; size: .; D: TRBD1; CDR3: CASSGGQGDNEKLFF; DNA: TGCGCCAGCAGCGGAGGACAGGGAGATAATGAAAAACTGTTTTTT
J: TRBJ1-3; V: TRBV3-1/TRBV3-2; size: .; D: .; CDR3: CASSQEQGYAIYF; DNA: TGTGCCAGCAGCCAAGAACAGGGCTACGCCATATATTTT
J: TRBJ1-1; V: TRBV30; size: .; D: .; CDR3: CAWSVAGARVTEAFF; DNA: TGTGCCTGGAGTGTCGCGGGGGCGCGTGTCACTGAAGCTTTCTTT
J: TRBJ1-5; V: TRBV5-1; size: .; D: .; CDR3: CASSPQWGTNQPQHF; DNA: TGCGCCAGCAGCCCACAATGGGGCACCAATCAGCCCCAGCATTTT
J: TRBJ1-1; V: TRBV7-2; size: .; D: .; CDR3: CASSSGGLGNTEAFF; DNA: TGTGCCAGCAGCTCCGGGGGATTGGGGAACACTGAAGCTTTCTTT
J: TRBJ1-5; V: TRBV19; size: once; D: TRBD1; CDR3: CASRSTGTGIYVAQHF; DNA: TGTGCCAGTAGATCGACAGGGACCGGAATTTATGTTGCCCAGCATTTT
J: TRBJ2-1; V: TRBV5-1; size: .; D: TRBD2; CDR3: CASSPQEGLLVLAGAWNEQFF; DNA: TGCGCCAGCAGCCCCCAAGAAGGCCTTCTAGTCCTAGCGGGGGCTTGGAATGAGCAGTTCTTC
J: TRBJ1-5; V: TRBV3-1/TRBV3-2; size: once; D: .; CDR3: CASSFGLGQDQPQHF; DNA: TGTGCCAGCAGCTTCGGGCTGGGGCAGGATCAGCCCCAGCATTTT
J: TRBJ1-6; V: TRBV2; size: .; D: TRBD1; CDR3: CASSLTGGGSPLHF; DNA: TGTGCCAGCAGTCTAACAGGGGGGGGTTCACCCCTCCACTTT
J: TRBJ1-1; V: TRBV6-1; size: few; D: TRBD1; CDR3: CASSEATGGRTEAFF; DNA: TGTGCCAGCAGTGAAGCAACAGGGGGACGAACTGAAGCTTTCTTT
J: TRBJ1-1; V: TRBV6-5; size: .; D: .; CDR3: CASRATGNAFF; DNA: TGTGCCAGCAGAGCTACAGGGAACGCTTTCTTT
J: TRBJ2-7; V: TRBV9; size: .; D: TRBD1; CDR3: CASSVGRGQGGGEQYF; DNA: TGTGCCAGCAGCGTAGGGAGGGGACAGGGTGGCGGGGAGCAGTACTTC
J: TRBJ2-6; V: TRBV2; size: .; D: TRBD2; CDR3: CASSGLGLGDVLTF; DNA: TGTGCCAGCAGTGGACTGGGACTAGGGGACGTCCTGACTTTC
J: TRBJ1-1; V: TRBV30; size: .; D: .; CDR3: CAWNPSLGGTEAFF; DNA: TGTGCCTGGAACCCATCACTGGGAGGCACTGAAGCTTTCTTT
J: TRBJ1-2; V: TRBV6-1; size: .; D: TRBD1; CDR3: CASSEATGGNYGYTF; DNA: TGTGCCAGCAGTGAGGCCACAGGGGGGAACTATGGCTACACCTTC
J: TRBJ2-4; V: TRBV7-9; size: few; D: .; CDR3: CASSLAPSGNNIQYF; DNA: TGTGCCAGCAGCCTTGCCCCATCGGGAAATAACATTCAGTACTTC
J: TRBJ1-4; V: TRBV25-1; size: once; D: TRBD1; CDR3: CASSARDRGKLFF; DNA: TGTGCCAGCAGTGCTCGGGACAGGGGAAAACTGTTTTTT